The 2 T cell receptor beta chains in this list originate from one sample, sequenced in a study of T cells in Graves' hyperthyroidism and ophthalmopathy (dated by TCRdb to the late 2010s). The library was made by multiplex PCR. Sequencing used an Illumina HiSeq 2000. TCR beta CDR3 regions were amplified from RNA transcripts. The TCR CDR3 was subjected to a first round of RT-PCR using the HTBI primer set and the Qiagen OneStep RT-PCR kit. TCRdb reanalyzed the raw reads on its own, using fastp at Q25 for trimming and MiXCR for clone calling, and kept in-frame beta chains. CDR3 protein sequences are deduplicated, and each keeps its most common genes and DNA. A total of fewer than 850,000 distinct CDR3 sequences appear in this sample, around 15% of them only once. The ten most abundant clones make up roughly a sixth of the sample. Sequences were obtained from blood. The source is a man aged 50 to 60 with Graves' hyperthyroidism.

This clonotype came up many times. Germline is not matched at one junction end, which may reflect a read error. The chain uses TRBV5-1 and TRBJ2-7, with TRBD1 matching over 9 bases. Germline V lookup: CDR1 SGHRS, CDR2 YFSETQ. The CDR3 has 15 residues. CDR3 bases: TGCGCCAGCACCTTGACGATTGGACAGGGGAGCGAGCAGTACTTC. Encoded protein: CASTLTIGQGSEQYF.

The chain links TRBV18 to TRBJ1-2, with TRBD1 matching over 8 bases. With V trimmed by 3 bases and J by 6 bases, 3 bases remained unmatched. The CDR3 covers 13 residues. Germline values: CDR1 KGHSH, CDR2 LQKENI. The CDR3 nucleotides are TGTGCCAGCTCACCTAGGGACAGGCATGGCTACACCTTC. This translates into CASSPRDRHGYTF. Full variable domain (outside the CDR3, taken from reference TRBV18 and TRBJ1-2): NAGVMQNPRHLVRRRGQEARLRCSPMKGHSHVYWYRQLPEEGLKFMVYLQKENIIDESGMPKERFSAEFPKEGPSILRIQQVVRGDSAAYFCASSPRDRHGYTFGSGTRLTVV.